The 16 T cell receptor beta chains in this list originate from one sample, sequenced in a study of chemoradiotherapy in HPV16-positive cancers. This table comes from immunoSEQ multiplex PCR, and its TCRdb copy is limited to in-frame clones, with some not included. Among roughly 25,000 clones listed, approximately 93% were seen once. Sample collection occurred from a patient who underwent chemoradiotherapy. The receptors here all came from a human donor with HPV-associated anogenital cancer.

The rearrangement joins TRBV7-2 to TRBJ1-3; 7 bases agree with TRBD1. V gave up 0 bases and J gave up 4 bases; unmatched junction bases: 6. The CDR3 runs 16 residues. Germline V CDR1 and CDR2: SGHTA, FQGNSA. CDR3 protein: CASSLAWTGSGNTIYF. CDR3 coding DNA: TGTGCCAGCAGCTTAGCGTGGACAGGATCGGGAAACACCATATATTTT.

This clone has a single count. V and J are TRBV2 and TRBJ1-1, with TRBD1 identical over 10 bases. Germline CDR1 and CDR2: SNHLY and FYNNEI. The J segment lost 10 bases and the V segment lost 7 bases, leaving 12 bases of the junction unmatched. This CDR3 comprises 14 residues. CDR3 sequence (DNA): TGTGCCAGCACCAAGACAGGGGGCGGTTCTGCAGCTTTCTTT. Translated: CASTKTGGGSAAFF.

This CDR3 is CASSPIRASGRSSYEQYF. In DNA, the CDR3 is TGTGCCAGCAGCCCAATCCGAGCTAGCGGGAGAAGCTCCTACGAGCAGTACTTC. The rearrangement uses TRBV7-6 and TRBJ2-7; TRBD2 aligns across 10 bases. V trimming: 5 bases; J trimming: 0 bases; junction bases outside the gene matches: 13. This CDR3 is 18 amino acids long. Germline V CDR1 and CDR2: SGHVS, FNYEAQ.

This clone appeared once. V gene TRBV5-1 combines with J gene TRBJ2-3; the D is unclear. The germline gives CDR1 SGHRS, CDR2 YFSETQ. This CDR3 is built from 13 residues. The V gene lost 3 bases and the J gene lost 0 bases, with 5 bases spanning the gap. CDR3 protein: CASSSDSTDTQYF. As DNA, the CDR3 is TGCGCCAGCAGCTCGGACAGCACAGATACGCAGTATTTT.

The chain has TRBV5-1 and TRBJ2-3; TRBD1 agrees at 7 bases. The CDR3 has 12 amino acids. The trim removed 5 bases at V and 9 bases at J, leaving 6 bases unmatched. CDR1 is SGHRS and CDR2 is YFSETQ in the germline V gene. CDR3 loop: CASRLTGSTQYF. CDR3 in DNA: TGCGCCAGCAGGTTGACAGGGTCGACGCAGTATTTT.

In this sample, this clone turned up once. The V call is TRBV30, the J call TRBJ1-3, with D perhaps TRBD1 (5 bases). The CDR3 covers 14 residues. Trimming took off 0 bases at V and 2 bases at J, with 8 bases between the two ends. Germline V gene sequence: CDR1 GTSNPN, CDR2 SVGIG (reference sequence). CDR3 DNA: TGTGCCTGGAGTGTACTAGGGGCTGGAAACACCATATATTTT. Protein: CAWSVLGAGNTIYF.

The chain carries TRBV19 and TRBJ2-1; 14 bases match TRBD2. This CDR3 region has 16 residues. Germline V gene data show CDR1 as LNHDA and CDR2 as SQIVND (reference sequence). V gave up 5 bases and J gave up 8 bases; unmatched junction bases: 8. This chain's CDR3 is CASSLSTSGGAHEQFF. The DNA of the CDR3 is TGTGCCAGTAGTCTCTCGACTAGCGGGGGGGCCCATGAGCAGTTCTTC.

The chain carries TRBV5-4 and TRBJ2-7; the D gene is possibly TRBD1 (6 bases). Germline V gives CDR1 SGHNT, CDR2 YYREEE (reference sequence). The CDR3 loop spans 15 amino acids. V was clipped by 4 bases and J by 3 bases, with 17 bases between them. The CDR3 nucleotides are TGTGCCAGCAGCCAGGGGCCCCAAGCCCGCTACGAGCAGTACTTC. Translation gives CASSQGPQARYEQYF.

In nucleotides, the CDR3 is TGTGCCAGCCCGACAGGGACCCCCTACGAGCAGTACTTC. Translation gives CASPTGTPYEQYF. V gene TRBV19 combines with J gene TRBJ2-7; 7 bases are shared with TRBD1. J was trimmed by 2 bases and V by 9 bases; bases with no gene match: 7. Germline assignment: CDR1 LNHDA and CDR2 SQIVND (reference sequence). This CDR3 comprises 13 residues.

The chain combines TRBV5-6 with TRBJ2-7; 7 nucleotides line up with TRBD1. The germline CDR1 and CDR2 sequences are SGHDT and YYEEEE. With V trimmed by 5 bases and J by 4 bases, 9 bases remained unmatched. The CDR3 is made up of 14 amino acids. CDR3 DNA sequence: TGTGCCAGCAGATCGAGACAGGGTGGGTACGAGCAGTACTTC. Its protein product is CASRSRQGGYEQYF.

The chain employs TRBV5-5 and TRBJ2-5, with a tentative D call TRBD1 (5 bases). The CDR3 is 13 amino acids. Trimming stripped 5 bases from V and 5 bases from J, with 13 bases between. CDR1 and CDR2 from the germline V gene are SGHKS and YYEKEE (reference sequence). The CDR3, as DNA: TGTGCCAGCAGACTCGACAGCTACGAGACCCAGTACTTC. Translated, it gives CASRLDSYETQYF.

This clone occurred once. V gene TRBV7-9 combines with J gene TRBJ2-2, with TRBD1 matching 11 bases. Germline values: CDR1 SEHNR, CDR2 FQNEAQ (reference sequence). This CDR3 comprises 16 residues. V gave up 10 bases and J gave up 3 bases; unmatched junction bases: 10. The CDR3, as DNA: TGTGCCATCGGAGGGACGGGACAGGGGGACACCGGGGAGCTGTTTTTT. Protein: CAIGGTGQGDTGELFF. The complete variable domain, with remaining parts taken from reference TRBV7-9 and TRBJ2-2, reads DTGVSQNPRHKITKRGQNVTFRCDPISEHNRLYWYRQTLGQGPEFLTYFQNEAQLEKSRLLSDRFSAERPKGSFSTLEIQRTEQGDSAMYLCAIGGTGQGDTGELFFGEGSRLTVL.

This chain links TRBV5-1 with TRBJ2-3, with 8 bases matching TRBD1. The CDR3 runs 15 residues. V gave up 4 bases and J gave up 2 bases; unmatched junction bases: 6. CDR1 is SGHRS and CDR2 is YFSETQ in the germline V gene. The CDR3 sequence: CASSAGTGLTDTQYF. CDR3 DNA: TGCGCCAGCAGCGCCGGGACAGGCCTCACAGATACGCAGTATTTT.

This sequence joins TRBV7-7 and TRBJ2-3; possibly TRBD1 or TRBD2 for D (5 bases each). V was clipped by 4 bases and J by 7 bases, with 12 bases between them. This CDR3 has 13 amino acids. The germline CDR1 and CDR2 sequences are SSHAT and FNYEAQ (reference sequence). The CDR3 protein is CASSSGTGNTQYF. The CDR3 bases are TGTGCCAGCAGCTCTGGGACGGGCAATACGCAGTATTTT.

V and J are TRBV7-2 and TRBJ1-6; D is unresolved. The ends were cut back, 4 bases at V and 7 bases at J, with 14 bases in the middle. The CDR3 has 15 residues. Germline CDR1 reads SGHTA; CDR2 reads FQGNSA. The CDR3 nucleotides read TGTGCCAGCAGCTCCCCCAGCCCCGTGAATTCACCCCTCCACTTT. It specifies CASSSPSPVNSPLHF.

This clone showed up just once. J is TRBJ2-7 and V is TRBV27, with TRBD1 matching 8 bases. The V gene end was trimmed by 6 bases and the J gene end by 5 bases; junction bases not matched to a gene: 15. The length of the CDR3 is 16 residues. The germline V gene encodes CDR1 MNHEY and CDR2 SMNVEV (reference sequence). CDR3 loop: CASSSPLGTGSHEQYF. CDR3 DNA sequence: TGTGCCAGCAGCTCCCCTCTCGGGACAGGTTCCCACGAGCAGTACTTC.